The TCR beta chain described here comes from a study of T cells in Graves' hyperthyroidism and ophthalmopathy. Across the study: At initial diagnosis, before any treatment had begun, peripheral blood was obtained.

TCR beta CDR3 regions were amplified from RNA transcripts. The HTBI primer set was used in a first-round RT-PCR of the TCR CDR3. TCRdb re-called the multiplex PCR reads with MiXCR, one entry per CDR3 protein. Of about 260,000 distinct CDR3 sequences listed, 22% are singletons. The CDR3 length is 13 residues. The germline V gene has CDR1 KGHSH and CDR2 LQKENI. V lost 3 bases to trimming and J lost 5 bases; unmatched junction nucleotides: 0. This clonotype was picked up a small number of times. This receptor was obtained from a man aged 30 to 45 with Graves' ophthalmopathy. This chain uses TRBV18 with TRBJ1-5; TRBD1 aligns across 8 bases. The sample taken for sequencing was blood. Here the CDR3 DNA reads TGTGCCAGCTCACCGACAGGGGATCAGCCCCAGCATTTT. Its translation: CASSPTGDQPQHF.